This T cell receptor beta chain is drawn from a study of human versus mouse CDR3 diversity and MHC coevolution (dated by TCRdb to the late 2010s). Background for the entire study: The immunoSEQ assay was reported to detect one in 200,000 T cells and to minimize multiplex PCR amplification bias. Across mouse and human samples, each sample had between about 0.6 x 10^7 and 1.7 x 10^7 valid reads. Three healthy volunteer blood donors were included in the human cohort, with one aged 30 to 40, one aged 40 to 49 and one aged 60 to 69 at collection. Human naive CD4 T cell repertoires were used as a reference for TCR selection on multiple MHC II alleles and were compared with human-TCR-locus transgenic mice carrying single MHC II.

Genomic DNA was extracted from the sorted cells using the QIAGEN blood and tissue kit and was quantified on a NanoDrop 1000. Using multiplex PCR of genomic DNA, the immunoSEQ platform deep sequenced and quantified the TCR alpha and beta chains. The paper's processing steps were these. Annotation of the TCR sequences relied on IMGT gene and region definitions. Out-of-frame rearrangements were used as a proxy for the preselection repertoire and compared with in-frame clonotypes. The iCHAO1 estimator supplied with the immunoSEQ platform was used to estimate repertoire size. A Gini index, which is based on the Lorenz curve, was applied to in-frame amino acid clonotypes to measure clonal inequality. The intersect function of the R package tcR was used to count shared clonotypes, and the Jaccard index was used to score similarity. Principal component analysis of V, J and V-J usage frequencies was run with the R prcomp function without normalization. Not all clones reach the TCRdb copy of this immuneACCESS table, which keeps in-frame sequences only. Checked studies attribute under half of the gap to unresolved V genes and leave the rest unexplained. D and trimming come from the DNA, and the V and J calls and clone size come from that table. The sample has about 80,000 clones on record, 93% of them singletons. The ten most abundant clones make up around 1.5% of the sample.

Naive CD4 T cells, defined as CD45RO-negative and CD62L-positive, were isolated from PBMCs by fluorescence-activated cell sorting. About 52 ml of fresh peripheral blood was drawn per donor, and PBMCs were isolated by Ficoll density centrifugation. Cell sorting was carried out on a FACSAria III instrument, and a purity above 90% was achieved for all samples. The germline V gene encodes CDR1 SGHTA and CDR2 FQGNSA. The junction carries 10 bases between V and J, which are trimmed by 5 bases and 5 bases respectively. The CDR3 measures 12 amino acids from cysteine to phenylalanine. CDR3 DNA only is kept here, 36 bases in frame from base 1. Points on this clone: Its recognized antigen is unknown. No per-base quality is available; no much larger clone lies one base away.

Paper-wide results and their limitations: Because human T cells were selected on roughly 6 MHC II alleles, repertoire diversity in humans and mice was not considered directly comparable. The largest TCR beta repertoire, 1.5 million to 2 million clonotypes, was estimated by iCHAO1 for humans, a finding likely attributable to selection by multiple MHC II molecules. On average, more CDR3 deletions and insertions were observed in humans than in mice, indicating greater exonuclease and TdT activity. Most of the three human donors showed the lowest clonal inequality scores among all compared groups.

The sample taken for sequencing was naive CD4+ T cells from blood. The cell subset or site tag for this specimen amounts to: CD45RO-negative CD62L-positive naive CD4 T cells. The chain joins TRBV7-2 to TRBJ2-7; there is no confident call for the D gene. The TCR originated in a person aged 30-70 years in good health. The CDR3 region: CASSLKRHEQYF. The DNA sequence is given as TGTGCCAGCAGCCTAAAGAGGCACGAGCAGTACTTC. The entire variable domain, with the stretches around the CDR3 drawn from the reference TRBV7-2 and TRBJ2-7 proteins, is GAGVSQSPSNKVTEKGKDVELRCDPISGHTALYWYRQSLGQGLEFLIYFQGNSAPDKSGLPSDRFSAERTGGSVSTLTIQRTQQEDSAVYLCASSLKRHEQYFGPGTRLTVT.